One and the same sample provided the 4 T cell receptor beta chains below, sequenced in a study of memory B cells and T cells in multiple sclerosis. TCRdb keeps only in-frame clones here, not all; method: immunoSEQ multiplex PCR. The repertoire holds 500 to 600 clones, with around 79% as singletons. Sequenced material: brain tissue. Receptors originate from a human donor with multiple sclerosis.

V usage is TRBV10-2 and J usage is TRBJ2-5; TRBD1 is a possible D gene (5 bases). The CDR3 is 14 amino acids. With 6 bases removed from V and 0 bases from J, the gap between germline ends came to 11 bases. Germline lookup yields CDR1 WSHSY and CDR2 SAAADI. CDR3 bases: TGCGCCAGCAGCACAGGACGAGACCAAGAGACCCAGTACTTC. Amino acid sequence: CASSTGRDQETQYF.

The V call is TRBV29-1, the J call TRBJ2-2; 7 positions match TRBD1. The CDR3 is 15 residues long. The ends lost 7 bases at V and 0 bases at J; junction bases unmatched: 8. CDR1 is SQVTM and CDR2 is ANQGSEA in the germline V gene. CDR3 amino acids: CSAVPGQSNTGELFF. The CDR3 region has the DNA TGCAGCGCTGTCCCGGGACAGTCGAACACCGGGGAGCTGTTTTTT.

The CDR3 is CASSPVVGASTDTQYF. CDR3 nucleotide sequence: TGCGCCAGCAGCCCAGTCGTGGGGGCTAGCACAGATACGCAGTATTTT. This chain links TRBV4-3 with TRBJ2-3, with a tentative D call TRBD1 (6 bases). The CDR3 loop spans 16 amino acids. Trimming left V 4 bases short and J 0 bases short, with 14 bases between. Germline-derived CDR1 and CDR2 are LGHNA and YSLEER.

The rearrangement links TRBV7-9 to TRBJ1-2; D is unresolved. The CDR3 runs 14 residues. CDR1 SEHNR and CDR2 FQNEAQ come from the germline V gene (reference sequence). The V end lost 1 base, the J end lost 1 base, and 7 bases lay between the germline ends. CDR3 loop: CASSLGVYNYGYTF. DNA of the CDR3: TGTGCCAGCAGCTTAGGTGTCTATAACTATGGCTACACCTTC.